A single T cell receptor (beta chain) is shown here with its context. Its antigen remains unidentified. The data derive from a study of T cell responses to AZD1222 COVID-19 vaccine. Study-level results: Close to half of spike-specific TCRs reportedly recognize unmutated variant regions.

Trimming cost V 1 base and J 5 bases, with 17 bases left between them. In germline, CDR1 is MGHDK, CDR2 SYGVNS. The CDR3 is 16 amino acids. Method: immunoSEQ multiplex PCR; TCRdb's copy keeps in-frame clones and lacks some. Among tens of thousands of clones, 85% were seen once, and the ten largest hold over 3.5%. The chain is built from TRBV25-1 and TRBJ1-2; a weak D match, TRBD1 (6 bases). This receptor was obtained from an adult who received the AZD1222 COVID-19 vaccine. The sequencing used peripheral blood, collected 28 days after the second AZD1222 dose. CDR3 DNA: TGTGCCAGCAGTGAATCCGGGGGACACTACTTTTATGGCTACACCTTC. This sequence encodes CASSESGGHYFYGYTF.